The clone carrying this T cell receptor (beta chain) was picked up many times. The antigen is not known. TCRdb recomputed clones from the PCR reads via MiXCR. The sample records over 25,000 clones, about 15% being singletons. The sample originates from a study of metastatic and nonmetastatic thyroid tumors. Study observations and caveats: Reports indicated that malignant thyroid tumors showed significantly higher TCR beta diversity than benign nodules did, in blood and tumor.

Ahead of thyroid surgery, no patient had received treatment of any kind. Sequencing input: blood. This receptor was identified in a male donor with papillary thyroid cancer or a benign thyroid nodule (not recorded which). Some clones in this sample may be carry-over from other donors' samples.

This CDR3 is CASRSRPAENTGELFF. CDR3 in DNA: TGTGCCAGCAGAAGCCGCCCCGCGGAGAACACCGGGGAGCTGTTTTTT. This rearrangement joins TRBV11-2 to TRBJ2-2, with D hard to call. V was trimmed by 6 bases and J by 1 base, leaving 15 bases between them. The CDR3 loop spans 16 amino acids. CDR1 SGHAT and CDR2 FQNNGV come from the germline V gene.